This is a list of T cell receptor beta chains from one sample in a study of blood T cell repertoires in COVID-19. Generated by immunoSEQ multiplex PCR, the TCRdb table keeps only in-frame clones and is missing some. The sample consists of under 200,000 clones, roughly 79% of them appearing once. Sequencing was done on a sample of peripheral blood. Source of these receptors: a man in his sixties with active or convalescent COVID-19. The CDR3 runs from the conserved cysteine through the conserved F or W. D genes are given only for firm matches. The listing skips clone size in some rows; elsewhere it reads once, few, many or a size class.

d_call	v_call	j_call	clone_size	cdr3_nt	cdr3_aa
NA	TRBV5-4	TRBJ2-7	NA	TGTGCCAGCAGTCTAGAGGGATTTTCGCTCCCGCGGGACGAGCAGTACTTC	CASSLEGFSLPRDEQYF
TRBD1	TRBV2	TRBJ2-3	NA	TGTGCCAGCAGTGAATTGCCCGGGACAGGGGCAGATACGCAGTATTTT	CASSELPGTGADTQYF
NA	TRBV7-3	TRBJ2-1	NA	TGTGCCAGCAGCCTCCCTCCAGAAAACAATGAGCAGTTCTTC	CASSLPPENNEQFF
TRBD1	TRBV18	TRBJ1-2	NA	TGTGCCAGCTCCTCAGAGCGGACAGGCGGCTACACCTTC	CASSSERTGGYTF
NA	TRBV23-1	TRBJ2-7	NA	TGCGCCAGCAGTCAATCAGAAGGCAGGGCGCACCATTTACGGGAGAACGAGCAGTACTTC	CASSQSEGRAHHLRENEQYF
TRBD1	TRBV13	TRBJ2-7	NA	TGTGCCAGCAGCCAACAGGGGTCCTACGAGCAGTACTTC	CASSQQGSYEQYF
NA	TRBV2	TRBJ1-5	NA	TGTGCCAGCACCGCGCGGGCAGTCAATCAGCCCCAGCATTTT	CASTARAVNQPQHF
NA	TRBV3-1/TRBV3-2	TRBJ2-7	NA	TGTGCCAGCAGCCTACAGGGTGATGTGGGGGACGAGCAGTACTTC	CASSLQGDVGDEQYF
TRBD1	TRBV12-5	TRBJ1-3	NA	TGTGCTAGTGGTCAATCAGGGGGTTCTGGAAACACCATATATTTT	CASGQSGGSGNTIYF
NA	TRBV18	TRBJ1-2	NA	TGTGCCAGCTCACCCGCCCAGGGTTCGGACTATGGCTACACCTTC	CASSPAQGSDYGYTF
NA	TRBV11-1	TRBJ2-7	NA	TGTGCCAGCAGCGAGCAGGGAAAGTCCTACGAGCAGTACTTC	CASSEQGKSYEQYF
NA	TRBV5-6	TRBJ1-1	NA	TGTGCCAGCAGCTTGGAAGGGGGATTGGGCACTGAAGCTTTCTTT	CASSLEGGLGTEAFF
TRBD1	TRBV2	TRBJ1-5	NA	TGTGCCAGCAGTCGGGACAGGGGGCTTCGGCAGCCCCAGCATTTT	CASSRDRGLRQPQHF
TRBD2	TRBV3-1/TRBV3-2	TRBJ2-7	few	TGTGCCAGCAGCCAAGAGTTTCCTAGCGGGAGGCTTTTATACGAGCAGTACTTC	CASSQEFPSGRLLYEQYF
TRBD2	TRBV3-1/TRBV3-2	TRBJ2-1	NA	TGTGCCAGCAGCCAAGAGGGTAGCGGGAGCAATGAGCAGTTCTTC	CASSQEGSGSNEQFF
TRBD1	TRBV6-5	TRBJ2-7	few	TGTGCCAGCAGGGATTTGACAGGGGGGTACGAGCAGTACTTC	CASRDLTGGYEQYF
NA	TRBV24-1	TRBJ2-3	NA	TGTGCCACCAGTGATTTTGCGGGTAGCACAGATACGCAGTATTTT	CATSDFAGSTDTQYF
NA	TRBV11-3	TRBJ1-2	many	TGTGCCAGCAGCCGAGGCGCCAACTATGGCTACACCTTC	CASSRGANYGYTF
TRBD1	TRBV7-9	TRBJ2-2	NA	TGTGCCAGCAGCTTAGACCCGACAGGGTGGGACACCGGGGAGCTGTTTTTT	CASSLDPTGWDTGELFF
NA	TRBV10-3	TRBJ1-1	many	TGTGCCATCAGTGAGTCGGGGGGATTGGTCACTGAAGCTTTCTTT	CAISESGGLVTEAFF